A selection of T cell receptor beta chains follows, all from one sample in a study of cytomegalovirus exposure and HLA in healthy donors. Assay: immunoSEQ multiplex PCR; the TCRdb copy retains only in-frame clones and omits some. Among a few hundred thousand clones listed, 65% to 85% were seen once. Specimen: PBMCs. These receptor sequences come from a woman in her twenties or thirties in good health and CMV-seropositive. Both conserved end residues are part of each CDR3. D genes are given only for firm matches. Not every row has a clone size; where given, it reads once, few, many or a size class.

CDR3nt: TGTGCCAGCAGCCAAAGGGACTGGGACCCTTCCTACGAGCAGTACTTC; CDR3aa: CASSQRDWDPSYEQYF; j_gene: TRBJ2-7; abundance: -; v_gene: TRBV4-2; d_gene: -
CDR3nt: TGCGCCAGCAGCTCCGGCGGAAGCTCCTACAATGAGCAGTTCTTC; CDR3aa: CASSSGGSSYNEQFF; j_gene: TRBJ2-1; abundance: -; v_gene: TRBV5-1; d_gene: -
CDR3nt: TGTGCCAGCAGCCAAGATGGGGACTCCACAGATACGCAGTATTTT; CDR3aa: CASSQDGDSTDTQYF; j_gene: TRBJ2-3; abundance: -; v_gene: TRBV14; d_gene: -
CDR3nt: TGTGCCAGCAGTGGCAGGGCCTCCTACGAGCAGTACTTC; CDR3aa: CASSGRASYEQYF; j_gene: TRBJ2-7; abundance: -; v_gene: TRBV27; d_gene: -
CDR3nt: TGTGCCATCAGTGAGGCGACCGGCTACACCTTC; CDR3aa: CAISEATGYTF; j_gene: TRBJ1-2; abundance: -; v_gene: TRBV10-3; d_gene: -
CDR3nt: TGTGCCAGCAGTTACTCAGGGGGGAGGCAAGAGACCCAGTACTTC; CDR3aa: CASSYSGGRQETQYF; j_gene: TRBJ2-5; abundance: once; v_gene: TRBV6-5; d_gene: -
CDR3nt: TGCAGTGCTAGAGACCCCCCAGCCTTC; CDR3aa: CSARDPPAF; j_gene: TRBJ1-2; abundance: few; v_gene: TRBV20-1; d_gene: -
CDR3nt: TGTGCCAGCAGCGCAGCGGGAGGAGTCTACAATGAGCAGTTCTTC; CDR3aa: CASSAAGGVYNEQFF; j_gene: TRBJ2-1; abundance: -; v_gene: TRBV9; d_gene: TRBD2
CDR3nt: TGTGCCAGCAGTTTATGGGGACAGGAAGCTTTCTTT; CDR3aa: CASSLWGQEAFF; j_gene: TRBJ1-1; abundance: -; v_gene: TRBV28; d_gene: TRBD1
CDR3nt: TGTGCCAGCAGCTTGGTTGTCCCTACGAACACTGAAGCTTTCTTT; CDR3aa: CASSLVVPTNTEAFF; j_gene: TRBJ1-1; abundance: once; v_gene: TRBV5-6; d_gene: -
CDR3nt: TGCGCCAGCAGCAACCTAGCCGGATCCTACGAGCAGTACTTC; CDR3aa: CASSNLAGSYEQYF; j_gene: TRBJ2-7; abundance: -; v_gene: TRBV5-1; d_gene: -
CDR3nt: TGTGCCAGCAGCCCGCGACAGGTCATTTCCTACAATGAGCAGTTCTTC; CDR3aa: CASSPRQVISYNEQFF; j_gene: TRBJ2-1; abundance: -; v_gene: TRBV7-8; d_gene: -
CDR3nt: TGTGCCAGCAGCTTAAGTAGCAATCAGCCCCAGCATTTT; CDR3aa: CASSLSSNQPQHF; j_gene: TRBJ1-5; abundance: once; v_gene: TRBV5-6; d_gene: -
CDR3nt: TGTGCCAGCAGCTTAAGGACAGGTGTACCTGAAGCTTTCTTT; CDR3aa: CASSLRTGVPEAFF; j_gene: TRBJ1-1; abundance: -; v_gene: TRBV7-9; d_gene: TRBD1
CDR3nt: TGTGCCAGCTCACCTCGTCCAGGAGGAAATAGCAATCAGCCCCAGCATTTT; CDR3aa: CASSPRPGGNSNQPQHF; j_gene: TRBJ1-5; abundance: -; v_gene: TRBV18; d_gene: -
CDR3nt: TGTGCCTGGAGTGCAGGGAGCAATCAGCCCCAGCATTTT; CDR3aa: CAWSAGSNQPQHF; j_gene: TRBJ1-5; abundance: -; v_gene: TRBV30; d_gene: -
CDR3nt: TGTGCCGGGGGGAGGCCGGGCGGCACCAGATCTAGCACAGATACGCAGTATTTT; CDR3aa: CAGGRPGGTRSSTDTQYF; j_gene: TRBJ2-3; abundance: -; v_gene: TRBV30; d_gene: -
CDR3nt: TGTGCCAGCAGTTTTTTGGGGGACACAACTGAAAAACTGTTTTTT; CDR3aa: CASSFLGDTTEKLFF; j_gene: TRBJ1-4; abundance: -; v_gene: TRBV28; d_gene: -
CDR3nt: TGTGCCAGCAGGAGGGAGCAGAACACCGGGGAGCTGTTTTTT; CDR3aa: CASRREQNTGELFF; j_gene: TRBJ2-2; abundance: -; v_gene: TRBV2; d_gene: -
CDR3nt: TGTGCCAGCAGTCCGGGACAGGGGATTGCCGGGGCCAACGTCCTGACTTTC; CDR3aa: CASSPGQGIAGANVLTF; j_gene: TRBJ2-6; abundance: -; v_gene: TRBV7-3; d_gene: TRBD1
CDR3nt: TGTGCCAGCAGCTTAGGGCTTCGTTACGAGCAGTACTTC; CDR3aa: CASSLGLRYEQYF; j_gene: TRBJ2-7; abundance: -; v_gene: TRBV7-8; d_gene: -
CDR3nt: TGTGCCAGCAGCCTTAGGACAGGCTCAGAGACCCAGTACTTC; CDR3aa: CASSLRTGSETQYF; j_gene: TRBJ2-5; abundance: -; v_gene: TRBV5-4; d_gene: TRBD1
CDR3nt: TGTGCCACCAGCACCCGGACGGGAGAGCAGTACTTC; CDR3aa: CATSTRTGEQYF; j_gene: TRBJ2-7; abundance: -; v_gene: TRBV15; d_gene: -
CDR3nt: TGTGCCAGCAGCTATCAGGGGGCGGGGGAGACTGAAGCTTTCTTT; CDR3aa: CASSYQGAGETEAFF; j_gene: TRBJ1-1; abundance: -; v_gene: TRBV7-2; d_gene: TRBD1
CDR3nt: TGTGCCAGCAGTTTAGGGGGTGAAGCTTTCTTT; CDR3aa: CASSLGGEAFF; j_gene: TRBJ1-1; abundance: -; v_gene: TRBV27; d_gene: -
CDR3nt: TGCGCCAGCAGCCAAGATAGGTCTAGCGGGAGTTGGGTCAATGAGCAGTTCTTC; CDR3aa: CASSQDRSSGSWVNEQFF; j_gene: TRBJ2-1; abundance: once; v_gene: TRBV4-1; d_gene: TRBD2
CDR3nt: TGTGCCAGCGGGGACAGGGGATATCAGCCCCAGCATTTT; CDR3aa: CASGDRGYQPQHF; j_gene: TRBJ1-5; abundance: -; v_gene: TRBV6-5; d_gene: TRBD1